This T cell receptor (beta chain) was sequenced during a study of shared clonotypes between healthy human individuals. Profiled with immunoSEQ multiplex PCR; TCRdb holds only in-frame clones, not every one. This table holds millions of clones, 85% to 95% found once. Germline-derived CDR1 and CDR2 are GTSNPN and SVGIG (reference sequence). This CDR3 region has 12 residues. Trimming took off 3 bases at V and 4 bases at J, with 7 bases between the two ends. This TCR came from a man aged 18 to 30 in good health. This rearrangement joins TRBV30 to TRBJ1-3, with D uncertain. The sequencing input was naive CD4+ T cells sorted from blood. Subset given: CD45RA+ positively selected. The CDR3 is CAWSFGGNTIYF. The CDR3 DNA reads TGTGCCTGGAGCTTCGGGGGAAACACCATATATTTT.